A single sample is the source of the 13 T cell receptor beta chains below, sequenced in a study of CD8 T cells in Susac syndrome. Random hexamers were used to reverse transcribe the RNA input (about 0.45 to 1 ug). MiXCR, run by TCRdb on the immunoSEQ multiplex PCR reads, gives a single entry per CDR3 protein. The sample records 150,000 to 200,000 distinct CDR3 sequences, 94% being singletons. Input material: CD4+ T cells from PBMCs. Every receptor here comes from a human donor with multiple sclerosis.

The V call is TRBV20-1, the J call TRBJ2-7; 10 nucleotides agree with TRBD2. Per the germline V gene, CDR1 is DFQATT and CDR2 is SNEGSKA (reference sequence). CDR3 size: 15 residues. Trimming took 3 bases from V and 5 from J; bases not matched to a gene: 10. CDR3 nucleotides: TGCAGTGCTAGTCCTAGCGGGAGCTCAAGAGACGAGCAGTACTTC. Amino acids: CSASPSGSSRDEQYF.

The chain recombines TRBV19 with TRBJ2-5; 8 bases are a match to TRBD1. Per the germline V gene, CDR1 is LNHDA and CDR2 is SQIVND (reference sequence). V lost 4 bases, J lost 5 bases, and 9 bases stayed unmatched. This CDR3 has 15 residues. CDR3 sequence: CASSTLTGGAETQYF. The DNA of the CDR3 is TGTGCCAGTAGTACCCTAACAGGGGGAGCGGAGACCCAGTACTTC. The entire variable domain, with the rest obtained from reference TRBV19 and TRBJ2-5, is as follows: DGGITQSPKYLFRKEGQNVTLSCEQNLNHDAMYWYRQDPGQGLRLIYYSQIVNDFQKGDIAEGYSVSREKKESFPLTVTSAQKNPTAFYLCASSTLTGGAETQYFGPGTRLLVL.

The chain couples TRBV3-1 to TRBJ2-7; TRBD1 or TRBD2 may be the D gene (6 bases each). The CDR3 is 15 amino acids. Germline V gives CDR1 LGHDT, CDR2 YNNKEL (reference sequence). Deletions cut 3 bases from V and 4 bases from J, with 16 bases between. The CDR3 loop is CASSQRLGGDYEQYF. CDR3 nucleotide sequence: TGTGCCAGCAGCCAGCGACTAGGGGGAGATTACGAGCAGTACTTC.

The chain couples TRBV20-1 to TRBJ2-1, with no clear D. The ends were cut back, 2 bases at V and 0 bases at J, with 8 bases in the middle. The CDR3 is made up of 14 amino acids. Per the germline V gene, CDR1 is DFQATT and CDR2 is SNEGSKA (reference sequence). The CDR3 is CSARFGSSYNEQFF. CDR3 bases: TGCAGTGCTAGATTCGGGTCCTCCTACAATGAGCAGTTCTTC.

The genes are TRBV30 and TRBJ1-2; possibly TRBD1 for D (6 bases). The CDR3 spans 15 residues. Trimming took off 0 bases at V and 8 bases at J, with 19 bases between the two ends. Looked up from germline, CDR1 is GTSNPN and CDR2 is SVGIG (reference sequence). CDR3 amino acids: CAWSVWGAKDSGYTF. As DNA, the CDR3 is TGTGCCTGGAGTGTTTGGGGGGCCAAGGACTCGGGCTACACCTTC.

The CDR3 nucleotides read TGTGCCAGCAGCCAAGTATGGCGGGAGGGTGAGCAGTTCTTC. Translating gives CASSQVWREGEQFF. The chain uses TRBV3-1 and TRBJ2-1; 9 nucleotides match TRBD2. CDR1 LGHDT and CDR2 YNNKEL come from the germline V gene (reference sequence). This CDR3 comprises 14 residues. The ends lost 1 base at V and 9 bases at J; junction bases unmatched: 4.

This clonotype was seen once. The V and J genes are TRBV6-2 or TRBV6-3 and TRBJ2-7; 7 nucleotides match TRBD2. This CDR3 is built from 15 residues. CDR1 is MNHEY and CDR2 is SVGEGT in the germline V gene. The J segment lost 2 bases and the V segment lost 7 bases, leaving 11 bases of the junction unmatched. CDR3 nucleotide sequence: TGTGCCAGCAACGTGGCGGGAGTCCTGACCTACGAGCAGTACTTC. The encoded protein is CASNVAGVLTYEQYF.

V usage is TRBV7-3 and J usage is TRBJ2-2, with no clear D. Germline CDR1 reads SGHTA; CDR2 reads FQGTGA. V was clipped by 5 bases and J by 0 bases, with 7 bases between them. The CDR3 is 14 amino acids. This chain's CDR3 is CASSNTPNTGELFF. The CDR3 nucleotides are TGTGCCAGCAGCAATACTCCGAACACCGGGGAGCTGTTTTTT. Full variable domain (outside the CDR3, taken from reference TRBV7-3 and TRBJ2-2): GAGVSQTPSNKVTEKGKYVELRCDPISGHTALYWYRQSLGQGPEFLIYFQGTGAADDSGLPNDRFFAVRPEGSVSTLKIQRTERGDSAVYLCASSNTPNTGELFFGEGSRLTVL.

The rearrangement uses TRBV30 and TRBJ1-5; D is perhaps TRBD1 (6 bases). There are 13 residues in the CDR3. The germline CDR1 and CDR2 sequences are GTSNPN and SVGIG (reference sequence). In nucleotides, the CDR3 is TGTGCGGTTTCGGGGGCCCACAATCAGCCCCAGCATTTT. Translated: CAVSGAHNQPQHF.

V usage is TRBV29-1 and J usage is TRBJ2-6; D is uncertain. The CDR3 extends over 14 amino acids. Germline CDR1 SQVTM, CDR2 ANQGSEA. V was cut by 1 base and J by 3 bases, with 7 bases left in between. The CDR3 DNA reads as TGCAGCGTTGAAGCCCGAGGTGGGGCCAACGTCCTGACTTTC. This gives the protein CSVEARGGANVLTF.

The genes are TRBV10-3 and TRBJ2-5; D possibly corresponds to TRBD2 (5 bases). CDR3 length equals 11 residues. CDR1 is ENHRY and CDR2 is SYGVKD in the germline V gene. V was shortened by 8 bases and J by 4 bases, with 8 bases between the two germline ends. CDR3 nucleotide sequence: TGTGCCATCGGACGGGGAGAGACCCAGTACTTC. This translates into CAIGRGETQYF.

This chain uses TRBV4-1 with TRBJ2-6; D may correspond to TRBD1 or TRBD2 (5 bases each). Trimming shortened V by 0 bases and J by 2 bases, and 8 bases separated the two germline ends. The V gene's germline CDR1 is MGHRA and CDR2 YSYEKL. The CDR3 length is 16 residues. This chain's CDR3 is CASSQDRGTGANVLTF. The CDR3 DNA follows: TGCGCCAGCAGCCAAGATCGGGGCACTGGGGCCAACGTCCTGACTTTC.

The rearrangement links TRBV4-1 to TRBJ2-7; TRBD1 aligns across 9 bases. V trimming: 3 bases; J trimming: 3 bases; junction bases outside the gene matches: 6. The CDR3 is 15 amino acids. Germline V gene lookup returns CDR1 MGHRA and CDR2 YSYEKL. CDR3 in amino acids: CASSHATGQGYEQYF. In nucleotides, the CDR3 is TGCGCCAGCAGCCATGCCACGGGACAGGGCTACGAGCAGTACTTC.